This entry is about one TCR delta chain. Its antigen is still unknown. No qualities accompany the bases; no much larger clone lies one base away. The sequencer listed for this sample is Illumina MiSeq. TCRdb reprocessed the public reads with the caller CATT; rows with the same DNA were merged afterwards. The sample contains about 5,600 delta-chain clones, roughly 14% of them found a single time. The ten largest account for 20% to 25% of the sample. The data are from a study of gamma-delta chains in newborns, infants, children (dated by TCRdb to the late 2010s). Turning to the overall study: According to the title of the study, polyclonal expansion of innate gammadelta T cells immediately after birth is driven by microbial exposure. The study examined the way microbial exposure affected innate gammadelta T cell populations in human newborns right after birth.

According to the germline V gene, CDR1 reads GEAIGNYY and CDR2 reads EKD. V sheds 0 bases and J sheds 4 bases, leaving 12 bases between their ends. From the cysteine up to the phenylalanine, the CDR3 has a length of 17 residues. The retained sequence is limited to the CDR3, 51 bases, with the frame set at the first base. The receptor's source is a child who was a newborn, infant or young child, either healthy, febrile or measles-vaccinated (not recorded which). The sequencing here drew on blood, taken at baseline. The sequence links TRDV2 to TRDJ3; the D gene is unclear. This receptor carries the CDR3 CACDTANVGWDTRQMFF. Here is the DNA: TGTGCCTGTGACACCGCCAACGTGGGATGGGACACCCGACAGATGTTTTTC.